A single T cell receptor beta chain is shown here with its context. Antigen specificity is unknown. This sample was taken from a study of circulating tumor DNA in untreated peripheral T-cell lymphoma. Tumor tissue was collected at baseline, before treatment began. Study-level points and caveats: Tumor-specific clonotypes: identified in more than 75% of patients, around nine tenths of baseline tissues.

Sequenced by immunoSEQ multiplex PCR; TCRdb stores in-frame clones only, minus some. The sample has about 8,900 clones, about 84% seen once. Germline V gives CDR1 SSHAT, CDR2 FNYEAQ (reference sequence). This CDR3 region has 16 residues. Germline trimming cut 1 base from V and 2 bases from J; bases unmatched to any gene: 8. The chain links TRBV7-7 to TRBJ2-7; TRBD1 matches at 7 bases. The sample was tumor tissue. This TCR was sampled from a human donor with peripheral T-cell lymphoma. CDR3: CASSLVLTGNPYEQYF. Here the CDR3 DNA reads TGTGCCAGCAGCTTAGTTCTGACAGGGAACCCCTACGAGCAGTACTTC. Together with reference TRBV7-7 and TRBJ2-7, the CDR3 gives the full variable domain: GAGVSQSPRYKVTKRGQDVTLRCDPISSHATLYWYQQALGQGPEFLTYFNYEAQPDKSGLPSDRFSAERPEGSISTLTIQRTEQRDSAMYRCASSLVLTGNPYEQYFGPGTRLTVT.